These T cell receptor beta chains were read from a single sample in a study of blood T cells in healthy people across ages. MiXCR, run by TCRdb on the 5' RACE reads, gives a single entry per CDR3 protein. The sample has about 1 million distinct CDR3 sequences; around 45% are singletons. What was sequenced was blood. The receptor source for this set is a woman aged 55 to 70 in good health. The CDR3 runs from the conserved cysteine through the conserved F or W. D genes are given only for firm matches. Clone size appears in some rows only: once, few, many, or a class for an expanded clone.

DNA: TGTGCCAGCAGTGGGATGATTTCTAGCGGGAGGTACGAGCAGTACTTC; CDR3: CASSGMISSGRYEQYF; V: TRBV2; D: TRBD2; size: NA; J: TRBJ2-7
DNA: TGTGCCAGCAGTGAATATCTAGGGGAGTTCTATGGCTACACCTTC; CDR3: CASSEYLGEFYGYTF; V: TRBV25-1; D: NA; size: few; J: TRBJ1-2
DNA: TGTGCCAGCACCCCCCGGGGGAGTGATACGCAGTATTTT; CDR3: CASTPRGSDTQYF; V: TRBV2; D: NA; size: NA; J: TRBJ2-3
DNA: TGTGCCAGCAGTTTTATCACGGACAGGGGAGGGACTGAAGCTTTCTTT; CDR3: CASSFITDRGGTEAFF; V: TRBV12-3/TRBV12-4; D: TRBD1; size: NA; J: TRBJ1-1
DNA: TGTGCCATCTCGACAGGGAATAGTTACGAGCAGTACTTC; CDR3: CAISTGNSYEQYF; V: TRBV27; D: TRBD1; size: few; J: TRBJ2-7
DNA: TGTGCCAGCAGCAGCCGGAGCCCCAAGGCAGAGACCCAGTACTTC; CDR3: CASSSRSPKAETQYF; V: TRBV7-9; D: NA; size: NA; J: TRBJ2-5
DNA: TGCGCCAGCAGCTTGGGAGGGTACGAGACCCAGTACTTC; CDR3: CASSLGGYETQYF; V: TRBV5-1; D: NA; size: few; J: TRBJ2-5
DNA: TGCAGCGCCCTTAACGGGGCCTCCTACGAGCAGTACTTC; CDR3: CSALNGASYEQYF; V: TRBV20-1; D: NA; size: few; J: TRBJ2-7
DNA: TGTGCCAGCAGCTTTCGGGGGCGTGAGTACGAGCAGTACTTC; CDR3: CASSFRGREYEQYF; V: TRBV11-2; D: NA; size: NA; J: TRBJ2-7
DNA: TGCGCCAGCAGCGCAAGGACTAGCAGCACAGATACGCAGTATTTT; CDR3: CASSARTSSTDTQYF; V: TRBV5-1; D: TRBD2; size: NA; J: TRBJ2-3
DNA: TGTGCCAGCAGTTTTCCCTCGACTAGCGGGAGCGGCCCCAGCTCCTACGAGCAGTACTTC; CDR3: CASSFPSTSGSGPSSYEQYF; V: TRBV6-5; D: TRBD2; size: many; J: TRBJ2-7
DNA: TGTGCCAGCAGTTTATTTGCGGGGCCGAGCTCCTACAATGAGCAGTACTTC; CDR3: CASSLFAGPSSYNEQYF; V: TRBV28; D: NA; size: NA; J: TRBJ2-7
DNA: TGCGCCAGCAACAATGGTCTTCCGGGAGTTTCAGATACGCAGTATTTT; CDR3: CASNNGLPGVSDTQYF; V: TRBV5-1; D: NA; size: NA; J: TRBJ2-3
DNA: TGCAGCGTTGTACAGGGGAGCTCCTACGAGCAGTACTTC; CDR3: CSVVQGSSYEQYF; V: TRBV29-1; D: TRBD1; size: few; J: TRBJ2-7
DNA: TGTGCCAGCAGTGAAGAAAGATCCTACGAGCAGTTCTTC; CDR3: CASSEERSYEQFF; V: TRBV2; D: NA; size: NA; J: TRBJ2-1
DNA: TGTGCCAGCAGGACAGGACCTGCAACTAATGAAAAACTGTTTTTT; CDR3: CASRTGPATNEKLFF; V: TRBV28; D: NA; size: many; J: TRBJ1-4
DNA: TGTGCCAGCAGTTTACGCCGACAGGGGAGTGAGCAGTTCTTC; CDR3: CASSLRRQGSEQFF; V: TRBV28; D: TRBD1; size: NA; J: TRBJ2-1
DNA: TGCAGTGCTAGGGCCCATCAGTTCTACGAGCAGTACTTC; CDR3: CSARAHQFYEQYF; V: TRBV20-1; D: NA; size: NA; J: TRBJ2-7
DNA: TGTGCCAGCAGCTTTATGACCGGGGAGCTGTTTTTT; CDR3: CASSFMTGELFF; V: TRBV7-9; D: NA; size: NA; J: TRBJ2-2
DNA: TGTGCCAGCAGCGCACATCTGGGGACTCCCTACGAGCAGTACTTC; CDR3: CASSAHLGTPYEQYF; V: TRBV9; D: NA; size: few; J: TRBJ2-7
DNA: TGCAGTGCCAACCGAAGGGGACTAGCCCACGAGCAGTACTTC; CDR3: CSANRRGLAHEQYF; V: TRBV20-1; D: TRBD2; size: few; J: TRBJ2-7
DNA: TGCGCCAGCTCAATAGCGGGGCAGATCCAAGAGACCCAGTACTTC; CDR3: CASSIAGQIQETQYF; V: TRBV5-1; D: TRBD2; size: few; J: TRBJ2-5
DNA: TGTGCCAGCAGTTTCGGTACCGGGGGGTCTCAGACCCAGTACTTC; CDR3: CASSFGTGGSQTQYF; V: TRBV28; D: TRBD2; size: NA; J: TRBJ2-5
DNA: TGTGCCAGCAGTTACTCTGTACACGTTAGGGAGACCCAGTACTTC; CDR3: CASSYSVHVRETQYF; V: TRBV6-5; D: NA; size: few; J: TRBJ2-5
DNA: TGCAGTGTACCGGACAGGGCGGCGAACAATCAGCCCCAGCATTTT; CDR3: CSVPDRAANNQPQHF; V: TRBV20-1; D: TRBD1; size: NA; J: TRBJ1-5
DNA: TGTGCCAGCAGCCCAAGACAGGGGTCTAGCTCTGGGGCCAACGTCCTGACTTTC; CDR3: CASSPRQGSSSGANVLTF; V: TRBV7-3; D: TRBD1; size: few; J: TRBJ2-6
DNA: TGCAGTGCTAGGCCTGGGCAGGGGGACTATGGCTACACCTTC; CDR3: CSARPGQGDYGYTF; V: TRBV20-1; D: TRBD1; size: NA; J: TRBJ1-2
DNA: TGCGCCAGCAGCCCCGAAAACACCGGGGAGCTGTTTTTT; CDR3: CASSPENTGELFF; V: TRBV5-1; D: NA; size: NA; J: TRBJ2-2
DNA: TGTGCCAGCTCACAATATAGGGGCTCTGGGGCCAACGTCCTGACTTTC; CDR3: CASSQYRGSGANVLTF; V: TRBV18; D: NA; size: NA; J: TRBJ2-6
DNA: TGTGCCAGCAGAGGGGACAGGGCCTCCTACGAGCAGTACTTC; CDR3: CASRGDRASYEQYF; V: TRBV2; D: TRBD1; size: NA; J: TRBJ2-7
DNA: TGTGCCAGCAGTTCCCGGGGGGCCGGGACTAGCGGGAGCCCGCACAATGAGCAGTACTTC; CDR3: CASSSRGAGTSGSPHNEQYF; V: TRBV12-3/TRBV12-4; D: TRBD2; size: NA; J: TRBJ2-7
DNA: TGTGCCAGCAGCCAAGCTAGCGGGAGGAGGTGGACAGATACGCAGTATTTT; CDR3: CASSQASGRRWTDTQYF; V: TRBV14; D: TRBD2; size: once; J: TRBJ2-3